The subject of this entry is one TCR beta chain. What it binds is not known. Per sample, at least 5 micrograms of total RNA were extracted. This sample was taken from a study of blood T cells in healthy people across ages. Looked up from germline, CDR1 is MDHEN and CDR2 is SYDVKM. The ends were cut back, 7 bases at V and 0 bases at J, with 7 bases in the middle. This CDR3 contains 13 residues. A J-beta primer mix and a sample-barcoded 5' primer were used in a second PCR of about 7 to 12 cycles. A template-switch adaptor that had 12 random nucleotides put a tag on each cDNA molecule. TCRdb recomputed calls from the 5' RACE reads with MiXCR, one row per CDR3 protein. The repertoire holds some 670,000 distinct CDR3 sequences, more than 45% seen once, with approximately 12% in the top ten. Findings and limits, study-wide: Getting older went along with TCR beta diversity per million T cells dropping roughly linearly.

The sample consisted of blood. V and J are TRBV28 and TRBJ2-1; D is undetermined. The receptor's source is a woman of 80 years or more in good health. DNA of the CDR3: TGTGCCAGCATGCAGAGCTCCTACAATGAGCAGTTCTTC. Translation: CASMQSSYNEQFF.